One T cell receptor beta chain is described in this entry. Antigen unknown. Germline V gene lookup returns CDR1 SEHNR and CDR2 FQNEAQ (reference sequence). There are 14 residues in the CDR3. This specimen comes from a study of monozygotic twins with inflammatory bowel disease. Using eight separate reactions per sample, the authors generated cDNA. Each CDR3 protein gets one entry in TCRdb, which reprocessed the 5' RACE reads and gives no DNA. Across some 210,000 distinct CDR3 sequences, the top ten clones capture around 1.5% of the sample. Study-wide results and limits: For IBD patients, clonotypes shared with others were fewer than for healthy twins, especially with disease activity.

Whole blood without T cell sorting served as the source of isolated total RNA. The rearrangement uses TRBV7-9 and TRBJ1-4; the D call from TCRdb, TRBD1, cannot be confirmed without DNA. The sequenced sample consisted of blood. This TCR derives from a human donor with ulcerative colitis or Crohn's disease, or a healthy co-twin of an affected twin (not recorded which). The CDR3 loop reads CASSLTGDGEKLFF.